Presented here are 14 T cell receptor beta chains from one specimen sequenced in a study of T cell repertoires in cytomegalovirus infection. Using its own MiXCR run on the reads, TCRdb lists one record per CDR3 protein. This table holds approximately 170,000 distinct CDR3 sequences, 15% to 20% found once. The sample taken for sequencing was CD8+ T cells from PBMCs. The receptor source for this set is a human donor in good health (CMV status not recorded). Some clones in this sample may be carry-over from other donors' samples.

This clonotype was counted between two and nine times. The J gene is TRBJ2-2, the V gene TRBV6-2 or TRBV6-3, with a weak D call TRBD1 (6 bases). This CDR3 is built from 15 residues. The germline V gene has CDR1 MNHEY and CDR2 SVGEGT. With 0 bases removed from V and 5 bases from J, the gap between germline ends came to 10 bases. The chain's CDR3 is CASSYSARGTGELFF. The CDR3 region has the DNA TGTGCCAGCAGTTACTCGGCGAGGGGGACCGGGGAGCTGTTTTTT.

In its sample, this clonotype was seen a few times. The V call is TRBV2, the J call TRBJ2-7; D remains unclear. Germline V gene sequence: CDR1 SNHLY, CDR2 FYNNEI. The CDR3 has 12 residues. Deletions cut 8 bases from V and 0 bases from J, with 8 bases between. Written as DNA, the CDR3 is TGTGCCAGCCTCGCGGCCTCCTACGAGCAGTACTTC. Protein: CASLAASYEQYF.

This clonotype was recorded once. The J gene is TRBJ1-2, the V gene TRBV7-9; D not resolved. This CDR3 is built from 14 residues. V was pared by 3 bases and J by 2 bases, with 10 bases between. Germline CDR1 reads SEHNR; CDR2 reads FQNEAQ (reference sequence). CDR3 amino acids: CASSLIPRNYGYTF. CDR3 coding DNA: TGTGCCAGCAGCTTGATTCCGCGAAACTATGGCTACACCTTC.

This chain connects TRBV7-9 to TRBJ2-2; 10 nucleotides align to TRBD1. This CDR3 is built from 18 residues. CDR1 and CDR2 (germline): SEHNR, FQNEAQ (reference sequence). Trimming took 5 bases from V and 3 from J; bases not matched to a gene: 12. The CDR3: CASSPGVTGTGDTGELFF. The CDR3 DNA reads TGTGCCAGCAGCCCGGGGGTTACCGGGACAGGGGACACCGGGGAGCTGTTTTTT. Filled out from reference TRBV7-9 and TRBJ2-2, the complete variable domain reads DTGVSQNPRHKITKRGQNVTFRCDPISEHNRLYWYRQTLGQGPEFLTYFQNEAQLEKSRLLSDRFSAERPKGSFSTLEIQRTEQGDSAMYLCASSPGVTGTGDTGELFFGEGSRLTVL.

J is TRBJ2-7 and V is TRBV7-6; 15 positions match TRBD2. The CDR3 extends over 17 amino acids. Germline V CDR1 and CDR2: SGHVS, FNYEAQ. Trimming cost V 4 bases and J 1 base; bases outside gene matches: 5. The CDR3, as DNA: TGTGCCAGCAGCTCGGGACTAGCGGGGGGTTTTTCCTACGAGCAGTACTTC. Translation: CASSSGLAGGFSYEQYF.

The chain links TRBV29-1 to TRBJ2-7; D uncertain. CDR1 is SQVTM and CDR2 is ANQGSEA in the germline V gene. Trimming cost V 5 bases and J 1 base, with 12 bases left between them. The CDR3 covers 13 residues. This chain's CDR3 is CSVRSQTSYEQYF. CDR3 in DNA: TGCAGCGTTAGATCCCAGACTTCCTACGAGCAGTACTTC.

This clonotype occurred many times. The genes are TRBV5-4 and TRBJ2-5, with D possibly matching TRBD2 (6 bases). The CDR3 is 15 amino acids. Germline CDR1 and CDR2: SGHNT and YYREEE (reference sequence). V lost 7 bases and J lost 4, with 20 bases in between. The CDR3: CASVNWDSPPETQYF. DNA of the CDR3: TGTGCCAGCGTAAATTGGGACTCTCCCCCAGAGACCCAGTACTTC.

There are a few counts of this clonotype. CDR3 bases: TGTGCCAGCAGCTTACCGAGGCTAGCCAAAAACATTCAGTACTTC. This sequence encodes CASSLPRLAKNIQYF. The chain recombines TRBV7-2 with TRBJ2-4, with D unresolved. Germline V CDR1 and CDR2: SGHTA, FQGNSA. There are 15 residues in the CDR3. The V end was cut by 2 bases, the J end by 0 bases, with 8 bases between.

This clonotype turned up a few times. The rearrangement joins TRBV7-8 to TRBJ2-2, with 7 bases identical to TRBD2. Trimming at V came to 5 bases and at J to 4 bases, leaving 10 bases not matched to a gene. The CDR3 runs 16 residues. CDR1 is SGHVS, CDR2 FQNEAQ, per germline. CDR3 in amino acids: CASSRRSGTGTGELFF. The DNA of the CDR3 is TGTGCCAGCAGCCGGAGGAGCGGGACCGGCACCGGGGAGCTGTTTTTT.

The chain combines TRBV20-1 with TRBJ2-1, with a weak D call TRBD1 (6 bases). Germline-derived CDR1 and CDR2 are DFQATT and SNEGSKA (reference sequence). The CDR3 spans 13 residues. The CDR3 sequence is CTLGQGTYNEQFF. The CDR3 DNA reads TGCACACTCGGGCAGGGGACCTACAATGAGCAGTTCTTC.

The V call is TRBV7-9, the J call TRBJ1-2; D is unclear. The CDR3 sequence is 15 residues long. Germline V gene data show CDR1 as SEHNR and CDR2 as FQNEAQ (reference sequence). V dropped 3 bases and J dropped 6 bases, with 17 bases sitting between them. The CDR3 region has the DNA TGTGCCAGCAGCTTGGGAGGGCATAGAATGGATGGCTACACCTTC. Encoded protein: CASSLGGHRMDGYTF.

The genes are TRBV28 and TRBJ1-2, with TRBD1 matching over 9 bases. The CDR3 consists of 15 residues. J gave up 2 bases and V 5 bases, and 6 bases lay outside the gene matches. Looked up from germline, CDR1 is MDHEN and CDR2 is SYDVKM. The CDR3 sequence: CASSPATGGNYGYTF. The CDR3 DNA sequence: TGTGCCAGCAGTCCAGCGACAGGGGGGAACTATGGCTACACCTTC.

The chain recombines TRBV7-2 with TRBJ2-3; D may be TRBD2 (5 bases). Trimming removed 3 bases from V and 2 bases from J, with 15 bases in between. Per the germline V gene, CDR1 is SGHTA and CDR2 is FQGNSA. This CDR3 comprises 16 residues. The CDR3 bases are TGTGCCAGCAGCTTGCGAGCGGCGGGCCTCACAGATACGCAGTATTTT. This gives the protein CASSLRAAGLTDTQYF.

The chain recombines TRBV7-2 with TRBJ2-1; D perhaps matches TRBD2 (5 bases). The ends were cut back, 4 bases at V and 4 bases at J, with 11 bases in the middle. CDR1 and CDR2 from the germline V gene are SGHTA and FQGNSA. This CDR3 is built from 14 residues. Here the CDR3 reads CASSSEDFYNEQFF. In DNA, the CDR3 is TGTGCCAGCAGCTCCGAGGACTTTTACAATGAGCAGTTCTTC.